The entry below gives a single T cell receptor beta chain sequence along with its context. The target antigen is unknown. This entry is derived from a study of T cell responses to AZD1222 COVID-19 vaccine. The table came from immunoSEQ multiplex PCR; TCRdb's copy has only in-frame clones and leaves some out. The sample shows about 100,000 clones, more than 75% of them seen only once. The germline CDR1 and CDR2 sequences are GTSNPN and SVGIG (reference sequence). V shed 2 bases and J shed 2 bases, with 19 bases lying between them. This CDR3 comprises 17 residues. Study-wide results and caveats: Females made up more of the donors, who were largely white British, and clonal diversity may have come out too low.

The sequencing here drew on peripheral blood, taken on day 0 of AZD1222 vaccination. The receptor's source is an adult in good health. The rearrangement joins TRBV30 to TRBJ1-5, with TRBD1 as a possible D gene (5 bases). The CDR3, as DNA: TGTGCCTGGAGTCCCTCGCTAATTATGGGGGGCAATCAGCCCCAGCATTTT. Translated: CAWSPSLIMGGNQPQHF. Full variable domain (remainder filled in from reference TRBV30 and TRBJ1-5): SQTIHQWPATLVQPVGSPLSLECTVEGTSNPNLYWYRQAAGRGLQLLFYSVGIGQISSEVPQNLSASRPQDRQFILSSKKLLLSDSGFYLCAWSPSLIMGGNQPQHFGDGTRLSIL.